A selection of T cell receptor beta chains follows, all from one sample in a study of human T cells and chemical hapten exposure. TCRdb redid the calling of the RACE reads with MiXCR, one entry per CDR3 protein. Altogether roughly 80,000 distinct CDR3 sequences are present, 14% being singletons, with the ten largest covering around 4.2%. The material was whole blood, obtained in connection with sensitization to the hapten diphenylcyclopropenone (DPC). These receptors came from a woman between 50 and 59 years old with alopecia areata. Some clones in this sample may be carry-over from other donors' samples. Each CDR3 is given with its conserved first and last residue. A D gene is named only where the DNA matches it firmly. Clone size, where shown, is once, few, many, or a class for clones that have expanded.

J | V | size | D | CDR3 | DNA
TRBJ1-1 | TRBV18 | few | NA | CASSQGDTEAFF | TGTGCCAGCTCACAGGGGGACACTGAAGCTTTCTTT
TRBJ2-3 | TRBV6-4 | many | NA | CASSDSNSPDTQYF | TGTGCCAGCAGTGACTCGAATTCTCCAGATACGCAGTATTTT
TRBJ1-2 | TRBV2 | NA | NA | CASRGTTNYGYTF | TGTGCCAGCAGGGGGACTACAAACTATGGCTACACCTTC
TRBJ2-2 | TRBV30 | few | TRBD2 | CAWSWSGTYTGELFF | TGTGCCTGGAGTTGGAGCGGGACCTACACCGGGGAGCTGTTTTTT
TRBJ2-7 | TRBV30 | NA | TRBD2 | CVSLAGLEQYF | TGTGTTTCACTAGCGGGTTTGGAGCAGTACTTC
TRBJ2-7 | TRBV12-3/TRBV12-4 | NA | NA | CASSLESAYEQYF | TGTGCCAGCAGTTTAGAATCCGCCTACGAGCAGTACTTC
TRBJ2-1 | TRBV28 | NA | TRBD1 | CASRSSRQGAVNEQFF | TGTGCCAGCAGAAGTTCCCGACAGGGGGCCGTCAATGAGCAGTTCTTC
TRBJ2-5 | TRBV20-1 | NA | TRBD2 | CSARETSGRRETQYF | TGCAGTGCTAGAGAGACTAGCGGGAGGAGAGAGACCCAGTACTTC
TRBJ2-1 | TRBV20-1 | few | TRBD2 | CSARVVSGRNEQFF | TGCAGTGCTAGAGTGGTTAGCGGGAGAAATGAGCAGTTCTTC
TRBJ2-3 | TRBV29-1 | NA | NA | CSSGARGGTDTQYF | TGCAGCTCGGGGGCCAGGGGTGGCACAGATACGCAGTATTTT
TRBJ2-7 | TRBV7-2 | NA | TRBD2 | CASGTGTSGSYEQYF | TGTGCCAGCGGGACCGGGACTAGCGGGAGCTACGAGCAGTACTTC
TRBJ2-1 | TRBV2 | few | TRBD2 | CASSEETSDEQFF | TGTGCCAGCAGTGAAGAGACTAGCGATGAGCAGTTCTTC
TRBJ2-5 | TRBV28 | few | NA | CASSYRVKTQYF | TGTGCCAGCAGTTACAGGGTGAAGACCCAGTACTTC
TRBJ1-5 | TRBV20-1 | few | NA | CSAGRLNQPQHF | TGCAGTGCTGGAAGGTTGAATCAGCCCCAGCATTTT
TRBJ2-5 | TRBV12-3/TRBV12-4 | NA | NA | CASSQKETQYF | TGTGCCAGCAGCCAAAAGGAGACCCAGTACTTC
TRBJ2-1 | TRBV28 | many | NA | CASSLTKPYNEQFF | TGTGCCAGCAGTCTTACGAAACCCTACAATGAGCAGTTCTTC
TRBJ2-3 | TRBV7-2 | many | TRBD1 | CASSPRPGGPSTDTQYF | TGTGCCAGCAGCCCTAGGCCAGGGGGTCCTAGCACAGATACGCAGTATTTT
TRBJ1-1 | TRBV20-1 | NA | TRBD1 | CSARDPGGTEAFF | TGCAGTGCTAGGGACCCAGGGGGCACTGAAGCTTTCTTT
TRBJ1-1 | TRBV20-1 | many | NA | CSALQGHAMNTEAFF | TGCAGTGCTCTACAGGGTCATGCCATGAACACTGAAGCTTTCTTT
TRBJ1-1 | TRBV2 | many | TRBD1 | CASTPGTGVSEAFF | TGTGCCAGCACCCCCGGGACAGGGGTCTCTGAAGCTTTCTTT
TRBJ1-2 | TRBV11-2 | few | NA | CASSSDGGNYGYTF | TGTGCCAGCAGCTCTGACGGGGGTAACTATGGCTACACCTTC
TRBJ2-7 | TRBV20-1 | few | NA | CSAREGGRYEQYF | TGCAGTGCTAGAGAGGGTGGTAGATACGAGCAGTACTTC
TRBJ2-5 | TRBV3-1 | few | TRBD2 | CASSQVLAGGPSQETQYF | TGTGCCAGCAGCCAGGTACTAGCGGGAGGGCCATCTCAGGAGACCCAGTACTTC
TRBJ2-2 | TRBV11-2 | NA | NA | CASSLELNTGELFF | TGTGCCAGCAGCTTAGAACTGAACACCGGGGAGCTGTTTTTT
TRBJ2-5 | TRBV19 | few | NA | CASSTDMEETQYF | TGTGCCAGTAGTACCGACATGGAGGAGACCCAGTACTTC
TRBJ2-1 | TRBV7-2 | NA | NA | CASSLGASGPTLQFF | TGTGCCAGCAGCTTGGGAGCAAGCGGGCCGACTCTTCAGTTCTTC
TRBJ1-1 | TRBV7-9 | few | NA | CASSLTGGPYTEAFF | TGTGCCAGCAGCTTAACGGGCGGTCCCTACACTGAAGCTTTCTTT
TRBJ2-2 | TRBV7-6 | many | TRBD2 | CASSRLAANTGELFF | TGTGCCAGCAGCCGGCTAGCGGCGAACACCGGGGAGCTGTTTTTT
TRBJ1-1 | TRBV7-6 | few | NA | CASSYGRTNTEAFF | TGTGCCAGCAGCTACGGACGGACGAACACTGAAGCTTTCTTT
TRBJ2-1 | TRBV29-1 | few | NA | CSVEAVSSYNEQFF | TGCAGCGTTGAGGCGGTGAGCTCCTACAATGAGCAGTTCTTC
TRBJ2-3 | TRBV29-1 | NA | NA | CSVEGIFGTDTQYF | TGCAGCGTTGAGGGAATTTTCGGCACAGATACGCAGTATTTT
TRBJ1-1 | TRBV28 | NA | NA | CASSLLSYTEAFF | TGTGCCAGCAGTTTGCTTAGTTACACTGAAGCTTTCTTT
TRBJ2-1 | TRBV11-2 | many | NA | CASSAFRVGEQFF | TGTGCCAGCAGCGCTTTCAGGGTCGGTGAGCAGTTCTTC
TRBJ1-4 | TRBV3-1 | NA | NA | CASSQQSTNEKLFF | TGTGCCAGCAGCCAACAGTCAACTAATGAAAAACTGTTTTTT
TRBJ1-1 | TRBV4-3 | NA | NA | CASSQGVPNTEAFF | TGCGCCAGCAGCCAAGGTGTCCCGAACACTGAAGCTTTCTTT
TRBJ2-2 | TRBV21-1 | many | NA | CASNTGLAGRFTGELFF | TGTGCCAGCAATACGGGACTAGCGGGGAGATTCACCGGGGAGCTGTTTTTT
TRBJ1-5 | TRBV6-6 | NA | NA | CASRNQQENNQPQHF | TGTGCCAGCAGGAACCAACAGGAAAACAATCAGCCCCAGCATTTT
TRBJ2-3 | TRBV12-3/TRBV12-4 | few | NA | CASSLQGSGASTDTQYF | TGTGCCAGCAGCCTCCAGGGTAGCGGAGCTAGCACAGATACGCAGTATTTT
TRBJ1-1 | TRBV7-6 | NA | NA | CASSRTGVNTEAFF | TGTGCCAGCAGCCGAACAGGAGTGAACACTGAAGCTTTCTTT
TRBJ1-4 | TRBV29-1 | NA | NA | CSVEVGFPLEKLFF | TGCAGCGTTGAAGTGGGGTTCCCCTTAGAAAAACTGTTTTTT
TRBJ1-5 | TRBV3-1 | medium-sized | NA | CASSQRGQPQHF | TGTGCCAGCAGCCAAAGGGGACAGCCCCAGCATTTT
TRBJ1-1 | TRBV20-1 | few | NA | CSATEIGTEAFF | TGCAGTGCTACCGAGATCGGCACTGAAGCTTTCTTT
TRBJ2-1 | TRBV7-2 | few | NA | CASSPTNQGRTMGEFF | TGTGCCAGCAGCCCAACCAATCAGGGACGGACCATGGGGGAGTTCTTC
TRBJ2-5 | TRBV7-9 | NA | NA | CASSRGEYQETQYF | TGTGCCAGCAGCCGAGGGGAGTACCAAGAGACCCAGTACTTC
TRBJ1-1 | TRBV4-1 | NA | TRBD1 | CASSQYTGGAEAFF | TGCGCCAGCAGCCAATACACAGGGGGGGCTGAAGCTTTCTTT